The 18 T cell receptor beta chains listed next were all sequenced from one sample in a study of shared clonotypes between healthy human individuals. Clones were read by immunoSEQ multiplex PCR, and TCRdb kept only the in-frame ones, dropping some. The sample gives about a million clones, approximately 68% of which show up once; about 1.5% is in the top ten. The sequencing sample was made of memory CD4+ T cells sorted from blood. Subset reported: CD45RA-negative fraction. The source is a man aged 18 to 30 in good health.

The V call is TRBV5-8, the J call TRBJ2-1, with D unclear. Germline V gene lookup returns CDR1 SGHTS and CDR2 YDEGEE. The V gene lost 5 bases and the J gene lost 8 bases, with 11 bases spanning the gap. The CDR3 contains 12 residues. Here the CDR3 reads CASSRGGDEQFF. The DNA for the CDR3 is TGTGCCAGCAGTAGAGGTGGCGATGAGCAGTTCTTC.

This clone was seen many times. The rearrangement uses TRBV20-1 and TRBJ1-1, with unresolved D. The CDR3 sequence is 11 residues long. Germline CDR1 reads DFQATT; CDR2 reads SNEGSKA (reference sequence). V was cut by 6 bases and J by 6 bases, with 11 bases left in between. DNA for the CDR3: TGCAGTGCGAGTATCGGGGCTGAAGCTTTCTTT. Protein: CSASIGAEAFF.

The chain uses TRBV6-5 and TRBJ2-2; a weak D match, TRBD2 (5 bases). V gave up 2 bases and J gave up 0 bases, with 7 bases separating them. This CDR3 has 15 residues. Germline V gene sequence: CDR1 MNHEY, CDR2 SVGAGI. This CDR3 is CASSYQTTNTGELFF. In DNA, the CDR3 is TGTGCCAGCAGTTACCAGACTACGAACACCGGGGAGCTGTTTTTT.

CDR3 bases: TGTGCCACCAGCAGAGCTAAGGGGGTTTATGAAAAACTGTTTTTT. This translates into CATSRAKGVYEKLFF. This chain joins TRBV15 and TRBJ1-4, with D perhaps TRBD1 (6 bases). V shed 1 base and J shed 6 bases, with 12 bases lying between them. In germline, CDR1 is LNHNV, CDR2 YYDKDF (reference sequence). The CDR3 length is 15 residues.

A few counts support this clone. J is TRBJ2-6 and V is TRBV5-1; tentative D call: TRBD1 (5 bases). V lost 0 bases to trimming and J lost 0 bases, with 13 bases between them. The CDR3 sequence is 18 residues long. Germline V gene lookup returns CDR1 SGHRS and CDR2 YFSETQ. In DNA, the CDR3 is TGCGCCAGCAGCTTGGACCAGGGATATAACTCTGGGGCCAACGTCCTGACTTTC. It translates to CASSLDQGYNSGANVLTF. The full variable domain, completed using reference TRBV5-1 and TRBJ2-6, is KAGVTQTPRYLIKTRGQQVTLSCSPISGHRSVSWYQQTPGQGLQFLFEYFSETQRNKGNFPGRFSGRQFSNSRSEMNVSTLELGDSALYLCASSLDQGYNSGANVLTFGAGSRLTVL.

In this sample, this clone turned up once. The rearrangement joins TRBV5-1 to TRBJ2-7; 14 nucleotides agree with TRBD2. J gave up 2 bases and V 3 bases, and 1 base lay outside the gene matches. The CDR3 has 15 residues. Germline V gene lookup returns CDR1 SGHRS and CDR2 YFSETQ. Here the CDR3 reads CASSWTSGRPYEQYF. The CDR3 coding sequence is TGCGCCAGCAGCTGGACTAGCGGGAGGCCCTACGAGCAGTACTTC.

V gene TRBV5-1 combines with J gene TRBJ2-1; D is ambiguous. Germline V gives CDR1 SGHRS, CDR2 YFSETQ. Trimming pared 3 bases from V and 7 bases from J, leaving 14 bases between. CDR3 length: 14 amino acids. In DNA, the CDR3 is TGCGCCAGCAGCTCGGCCCCTGAGTGGAATGAGCAGTTCTTC. This encodes CASSSAPEWNEQFF.

This clone was recorded a few times. This CDR3 is also generated by other DNA sequences in the sample. The genes are TRBV7-2 and TRBJ2-7; TRBD1 agrees at 8 bases. V lost 8 bases to trimming and J lost 5 bases; unmatched junction nucleotides: 2. Per germline, CDR1 SGHTA and CDR2 FQGNSA. This CDR3 region has 11 residues. The chain's CDR3 is CASRQGNEQYF. Here the CDR3 DNA reads TGTGCCAGCCGACAGGGGAACGAGCAGTACTTC.

This clone was found a few times. The genes are TRBV6-5 and TRBJ2-1; the D gene is possibly TRBD2 (5 bases). Germline CDR1 is MNHEY and CDR2 is SVGAGI. V lost 9 bases and J lost 10, with 16 bases in between. This CDR3 is built from 12 residues. This chain's CDR3 is CARVAPLGEQFF. The CDR3 bases are TGTGCCAGGGTAGCGCCTCTGGGGGAGCAGTTCTTC.

This chain joins TRBV4-1 and TRBJ2-7; perhaps TRBD2 as D (5 bases). This CDR3 is built from 16 residues. CDR1 and CDR2 from the germline V gene are MGHRA and YSYEKL. V gave up 2 bases and J gave up 4 bases, with 18 bases separating them. Here the CDR3 reads CASSQNPTGFVYEQYF. CDR3 in DNA: TGCGCCAGCAGCCAAAACCCTACGGGGTTCGTTTACGAGCAGTACTTC.

A few counts support this clone. The chain recombines TRBV18 with TRBJ2-7, with D possibly being TRBD1 (6 bases). This CDR3 spans 16 amino acids. Trimming stripped 1 base from V and 1 base from J, with 14 bases between. Germline CDR1 and CDR2: KGHSH and LQKENI. The CDR3 bases are TGTGCCAGCTCACCACGGGCACAGGGCCATTCCTACGAGCAGTACTTC. Protein: CASSPRAQGHSYEQYF.

This clone was seen only a few times. V is TRBV5-1 and J is TRBJ2-2; D is tentatively TRBD1 or TRBD2 (5 bases each). The V gene's germline CDR1 is SGHRS and CDR2 YFSETQ. CDR3 length: 15 residues. V dropped 2 bases and J dropped 5 bases, with 13 bases sitting between them. The CDR3 DNA reads as TGCGCCAGCAGCTTTGCAGGGAGTGGAACCGGGGAGCTGTTTTTT. Translation gives CASSFAGSGTGELFF.

This clone has at least ten counts. The chain has TRBV2 and TRBJ1-2, with 8 bases matching TRBD1. The V segment lost 2 bases and the J segment 3 bases; nucleotides outside the gene matches: 11. The V gene's germline CDR1 is SNHLY and CDR2 FYNNEI. This CDR3 is 17 amino acids long. The CDR3 region has the DNA TGTGCCAGCAGTGAACAAGGGCAGGGGGCGCAGTACTATGGCTACACCTTC. It specifies CASSEQGQGAQYYGYTF.

This clone was detected only a few times. The chain uses TRBV14 and TRBJ2-3; 7 nucleotides match TRBD2. V was clipped by 0 bases and J by 3 bases; unmatched bases: 6. CDR1 and CDR2 from the germline V gene are SGHDN and FVKESK. This CDR3 comprises 16 residues. CDR3 coding DNA: TGTGCCAGCAGCCAAGATCCCCTGGGAGGGACAGATACGCAGTATTTT. It translates to CASSQDPLGGTDTQYF.

CDR3 region: CASSPSLEVQETQYF. The CDR3, as DNA: TGTGCCAGCAGCCCAAGCTTAGAAGTCCAAGAGACCCAGTACTTC. V usage is TRBV14 and J usage is TRBJ2-5; unclear D gene. The CDR3 length is 15 residues. Trimming removed 4 bases at V and 1 base at J, with 13 bases between. Germline loops: CDR1 SGHDN, CDR2 FVKESK.

The chain carries TRBV30 and TRBJ2-1; 13 bases agree with TRBD2. From germline, CDR1 is GTSNPN and CDR2 SVGIG (reference sequence). J lost 7 bases, V lost 4 bases, and 19 bases had no gene match. The CDR3 length is 19 residues. CDR3 amino acids: CAWMPNRQKLAGGRNEQFF. The DNA of the CDR3 is TGTGCCTGGATGCCCAACAGACAAAAACTAGCGGGAGGGAGGAATGAGCAGTTCTTC.

The V and J genes are TRBV11-2 and TRBJ1-4; 8 nucleotides agree with TRBD1. CDR3 length equals 15 residues. CDR1 and CDR2 from the germline V gene are SGHAT and FQNNGV. The ends lost 1 base at V and 7 bases at J; junction bases unmatched: 5. This CDR3 is CASSLGDRTFEKLFF. CDR3 coding DNA: TGTGCCAGCAGCTTAGGGGACAGGACGTTTGAAAAACTGTTTTTT. The whole variable domain, remainder taken from reference TRBV11-2 and TRBJ1-4, is EAGVAQSPRYKIIEKRQSVAFWCNPISGHATLYWYQQILGQGPKLLIQFQNNGVVDDSQLPKDRFSAERLKGVDSTLKIQPAKLEDSAVYLCASSLGDRTFEKLFFGSGTQLSVL.

CDR3 sequence: CASRKSSSYNSPLHF. CDR3 DNA sequence: TGTGCCAGCAGAAAGTCAAGCTCCTATAATTCACCCCTCCACTTT. V usage is TRBV28 and J usage is TRBJ1-6, with D unclear. CDR3 size: 15 residues. Germline V gives CDR1 MDHEN, CDR2 SYDVKM. Trimming stripped 6 bases from V and 0 bases from J, with 9 bases between.